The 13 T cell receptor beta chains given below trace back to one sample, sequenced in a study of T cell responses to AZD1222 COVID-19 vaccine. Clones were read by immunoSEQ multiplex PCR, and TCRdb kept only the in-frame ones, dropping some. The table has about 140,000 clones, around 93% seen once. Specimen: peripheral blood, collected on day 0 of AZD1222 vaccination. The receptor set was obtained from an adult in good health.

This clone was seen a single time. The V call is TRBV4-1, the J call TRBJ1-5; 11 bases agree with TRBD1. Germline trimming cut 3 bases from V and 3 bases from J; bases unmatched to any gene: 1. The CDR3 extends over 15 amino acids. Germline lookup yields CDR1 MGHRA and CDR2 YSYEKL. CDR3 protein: CASSQGQGDNQPQHF. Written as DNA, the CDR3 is TGCGCCAGCAGCCAGGGACAGGGGGACAATCAGCCCCAGCATTTT.

The CDR3 reads CASSGSTGAKETQYF. The CDR3 DNA reads TGTGCCAGCAGTGGATCGACAGGGGCCAAAGAGACCCAGTACTTC. V is TRBV27 and J is TRBJ2-5, with 8 nucleotides matching TRBD1. The CDR3 is made up of 15 amino acids. CDR1 is MNHEY and CDR2 is SMNVEV in the germline V gene (reference sequence). J gave up 3 bases and V 5 bases, and 8 bases lay outside the gene matches.

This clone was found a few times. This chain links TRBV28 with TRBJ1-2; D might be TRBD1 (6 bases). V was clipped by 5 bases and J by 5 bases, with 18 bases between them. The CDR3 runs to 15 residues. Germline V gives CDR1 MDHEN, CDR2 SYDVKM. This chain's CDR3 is CASSTYNRDSYGYTF. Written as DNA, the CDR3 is TGTGCCAGCAGTACGTATAACAGGGATTCGTATGGCTACACCTTC.

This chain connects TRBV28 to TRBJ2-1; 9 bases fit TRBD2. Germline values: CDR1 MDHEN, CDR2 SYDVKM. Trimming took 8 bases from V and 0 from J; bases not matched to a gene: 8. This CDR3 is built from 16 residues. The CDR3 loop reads CASVPAGGSSYNEQFF. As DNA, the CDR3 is TGTGCCAGCGTCCCTGCGGGAGGGAGCTCCTACAATGAGCAGTTCTTC.

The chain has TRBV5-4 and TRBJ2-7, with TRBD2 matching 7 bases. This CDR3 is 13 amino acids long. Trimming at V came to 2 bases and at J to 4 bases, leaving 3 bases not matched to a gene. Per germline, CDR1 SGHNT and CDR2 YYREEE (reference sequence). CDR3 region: CASSLGTNYEQYF. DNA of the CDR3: TGTGCCAGCAGCTTAGGGACTAATTACGAGCAGTACTTC.

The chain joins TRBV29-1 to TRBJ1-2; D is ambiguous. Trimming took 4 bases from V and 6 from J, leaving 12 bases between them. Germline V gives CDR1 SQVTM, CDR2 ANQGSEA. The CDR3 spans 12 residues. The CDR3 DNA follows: TGCAGCGTTGTAGGCAGTTTCAATGGCTACACCTTC. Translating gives CSVVGSFNGYTF.

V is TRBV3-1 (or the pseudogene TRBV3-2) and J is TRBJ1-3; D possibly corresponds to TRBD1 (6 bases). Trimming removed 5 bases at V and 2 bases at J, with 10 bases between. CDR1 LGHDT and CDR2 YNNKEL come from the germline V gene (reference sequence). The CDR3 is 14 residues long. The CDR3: CASSRGWTGNTIYF. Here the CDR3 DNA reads TGTGCCAGCAGCAGGGGGTGGACTGGAAACACCATATATTTT.

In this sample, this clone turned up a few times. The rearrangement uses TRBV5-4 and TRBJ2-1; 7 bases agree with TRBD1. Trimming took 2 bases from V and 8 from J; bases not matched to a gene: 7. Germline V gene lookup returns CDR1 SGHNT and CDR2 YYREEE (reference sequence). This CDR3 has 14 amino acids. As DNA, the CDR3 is TGTGCCAGCAGCTTAAAACAGGGGAGCGATGAGCAGTTCTTC. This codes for CASSLKQGSDEQFF.

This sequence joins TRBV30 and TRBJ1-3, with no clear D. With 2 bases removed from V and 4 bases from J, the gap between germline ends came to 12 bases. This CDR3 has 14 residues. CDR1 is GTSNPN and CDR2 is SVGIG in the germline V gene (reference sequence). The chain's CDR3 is CAWSPTMGGNTIYF. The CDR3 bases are TGTGCCTGGAGTCCCACGATGGGCGGAAACACCATATATTTT.

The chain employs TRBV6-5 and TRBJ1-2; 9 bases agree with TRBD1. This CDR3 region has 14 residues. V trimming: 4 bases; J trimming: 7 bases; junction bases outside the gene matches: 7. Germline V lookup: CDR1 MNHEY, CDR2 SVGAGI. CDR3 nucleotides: TGTGCCAGCAGTTTTATACAGGGGGCGACTGGCTACACCTTC. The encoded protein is CASSFIQGATGYTF.

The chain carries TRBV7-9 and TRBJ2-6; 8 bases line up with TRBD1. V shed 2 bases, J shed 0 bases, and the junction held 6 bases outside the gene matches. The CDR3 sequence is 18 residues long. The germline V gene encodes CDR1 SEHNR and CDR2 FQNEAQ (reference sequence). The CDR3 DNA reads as TGTGCCAGCAGCTTAACAGGGGGGTGGTTCTCTGGGGCCAACGTCCTGACTTTC. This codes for CASSLTGGWFSGANVLTF.

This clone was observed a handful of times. The CDR3 region is CASKTGTESYEQYF. The CDR3 DNA reads as TGTGCCAGCAAAACCGGGACGGAATCCTACGAGCAGTACTTC. The chain joins TRBV2 to TRBJ2-7; D is perhaps TRBD1 or TRBD2 (5 bases each). Trimming removed 7 bases at V and 1 base at J, with 14 bases between. This CDR3 contains 14 residues. The germline V gene has CDR1 SNHLY and CDR2 FYNNEI.

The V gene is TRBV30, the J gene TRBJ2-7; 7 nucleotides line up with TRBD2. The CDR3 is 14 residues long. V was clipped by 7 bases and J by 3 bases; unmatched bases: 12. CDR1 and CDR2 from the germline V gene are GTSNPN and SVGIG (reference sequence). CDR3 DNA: TGTGCCTCCACCTCAAAGGCGGGAGACTACGAGCAGTACTTC. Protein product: CASTSKAGDYEQYF.